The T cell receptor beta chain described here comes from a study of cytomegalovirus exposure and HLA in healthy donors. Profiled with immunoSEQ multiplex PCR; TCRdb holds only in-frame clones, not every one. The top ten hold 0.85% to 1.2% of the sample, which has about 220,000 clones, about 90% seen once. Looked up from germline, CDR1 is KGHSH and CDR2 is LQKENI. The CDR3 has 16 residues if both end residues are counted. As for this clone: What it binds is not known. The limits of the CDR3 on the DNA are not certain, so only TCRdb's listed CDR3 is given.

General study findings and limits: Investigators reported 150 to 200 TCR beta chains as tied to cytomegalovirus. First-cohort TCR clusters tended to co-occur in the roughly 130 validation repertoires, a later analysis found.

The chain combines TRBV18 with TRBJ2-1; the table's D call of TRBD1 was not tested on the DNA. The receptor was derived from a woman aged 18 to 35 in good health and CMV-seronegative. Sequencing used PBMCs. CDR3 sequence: CASSPLWQGTYNEQFF.